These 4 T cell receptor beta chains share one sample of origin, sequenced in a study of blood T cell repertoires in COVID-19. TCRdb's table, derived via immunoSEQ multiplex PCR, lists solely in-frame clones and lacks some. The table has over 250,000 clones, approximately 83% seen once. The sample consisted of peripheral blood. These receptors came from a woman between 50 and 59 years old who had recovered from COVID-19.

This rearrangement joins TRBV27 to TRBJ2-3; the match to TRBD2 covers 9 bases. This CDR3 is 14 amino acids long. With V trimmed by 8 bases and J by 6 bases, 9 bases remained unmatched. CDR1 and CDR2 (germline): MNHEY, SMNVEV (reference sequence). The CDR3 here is CASGGAGGPDTQYF. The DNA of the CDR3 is TGTGCCAGCGGGGGAGCGGGGGGCCCGGATACGCAGTATTTT.

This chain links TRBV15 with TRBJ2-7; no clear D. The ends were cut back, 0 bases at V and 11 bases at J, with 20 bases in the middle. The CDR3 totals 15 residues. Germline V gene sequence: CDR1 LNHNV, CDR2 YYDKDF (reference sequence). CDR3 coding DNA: TGTGCCACCAGCAGAGATAAAGGAACAGACCGCCTCGAGTACTTC. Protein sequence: CATSRDKGTDRLEYF.

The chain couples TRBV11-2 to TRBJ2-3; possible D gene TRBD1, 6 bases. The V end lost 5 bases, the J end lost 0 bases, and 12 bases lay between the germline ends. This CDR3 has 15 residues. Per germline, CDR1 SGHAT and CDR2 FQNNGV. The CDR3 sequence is CASSLGTPSTDTQYF. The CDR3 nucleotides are TGTGCCAGCAGCCTCGGGACACCCAGCACAGATACGCAGTATTTT.

The CDR3 region has the DNA TGTGCCAGCAGTTTGGTCCCCCCCCTGACTAGCACAGATACGCAGTATTTT. Amino acids: CASSLVPPLTSTDTQYF. The chain links TRBV27 to TRBJ2-3; D remains ambiguous. Germline V lookup: CDR1 MNHEY, CDR2 SMNVEV (reference sequence). The CDR3 is 17 residues long. Trimming took 3 bases from V and 0 from J, leaving 16 bases between them.